The clone carrying this T cell receptor beta chain occurred a few times. With a J-beta primer mix and a sample-barcoded 5' primer, a second PCR ran about 7 to 12 cycles. TCRdb recomputed calls from the 5' RACE reads with MiXCR, one row per CDR3 protein. Among 450,000 to 700,000 distinct CDR3 sequences listed, 27% were seen once. This entry belongs to a study of blood T cells in healthy people across ages. Germline V CDR1 and CDR2: SGHTA, FQGNSA. This CDR3 comprises 14 residues. The V end was cut by 4 bases, the J end by 2 bases, with 11 bases between. The sequence was collected from a woman in her 70s in good health. The chain combines TRBV7-2 with TRBJ1-2; a possible D gene is TRBD1 (5 bases). The sample taken for sequencing was blood. The CDR3 spells CASSSKAGNYGYTF. CDR3 coding DNA: TGTGCCAGCAGCTCTAAAGCAGGGAACTATGGCTACACCTTC.